The 26 T cell receptor beta chains listed next were all sequenced from one sample in a study of T cell responses to AZD1222 COVID-19 vaccine. This table comes from immunoSEQ multiplex PCR, and its TCRdb copy is limited to in-frame clones, with some not included. The sample includes 150,000 or so clones, around 94% seen only once; the top ten take approximately 1%. Specimen: peripheral blood, collected on day 0 of AZD1222 vaccination. The receptors were gathered from an adult in good health.

The chain joins TRBV30 to TRBJ1-6, with unresolved D. Germline assignment: CDR1 GTSNPN and CDR2 SVGIG (reference sequence). The CDR3 runs 12 residues. Deletions cut 0 bases from V and 14 bases from J, with 11 bases between. The DNA of the CDR3 is TGTGCCTGGAGTGTAACAGCCGTCGCCCTCCACTTT. Its protein is CAWSVTAVALHF.

The gene calls are TRBV19 and TRBJ1-2; TRBD1 matches at 8 bases. Per germline, CDR1 LNHDA and CDR2 SQIVND (reference sequence). The CDR3 extends over 13 amino acids. The ends lost 4 bases at V and 7 bases at J; junction bases unmatched: 5. The CDR3 nucleotides read TGTGCCAGTAGTACCCCGGACAGGGTTGGCTACACCTTC. Its protein is CASSTPDRVGYTF.

The DNA for the CDR3 is TGTGCCTGGAACCTAGCGGGGGTGACAGATACGCAGTATTTT. It is translated as CAWNLAGVTDTQYF. V gene TRBV30 combines with J gene TRBJ2-3; 10 nucleotides agree with TRBD2. CDR3 length: 14 amino acids. After removal of 4 bases from V and 3 bases from J, the junction contained 4 bases not matched to a gene. Germline CDR1 is GTSNPN and CDR2 is SVGIG (reference sequence).

The chain recombines TRBV9 with TRBJ2-2; no reliable D call. This CDR3 spans 15 amino acids. Trimming removed 0 bases from V and 0 bases from J, with 6 bases in between. CDR1 SGDLS and CDR2 YYNGEE come from the germline V gene. The DNA of the CDR3 is TGTGCCAGCAGCGTAGCCGGGTCGAACACCGGGGAGCTGTTTTTT. Its protein product is CASSVAGSNTGELFF.

The rearrangement links TRBV30 to TRBJ1-1; D not resolved. The CDR3 totals 13 residues. The V end was cut by 4 bases, the J end by 2 bases, with 11 bases between. The germline gives CDR1 GTSNPN, CDR2 SVGIG (reference sequence). The CDR3 here is CAWKRRVNTEAFF. The CDR3 nucleotides are TGTGCCTGGAAACGGCGAGTTAACACTGAAGCTTTCTTT.

The chain carries TRBV6-2 or TRBV6-3 and TRBJ2-5; D gene uncertain. V gave up 2 bases and J gave up 2 bases, with 6 bases separating them. This CDR3 comprises 13 residues. CDR1 is MNHEY, CDR2 SVGEGT, per germline. CDR3 coding DNA: TGTGCCAGCAGTTACCACGGGCAAGAGACCCAGTACTTC. It specifies CASSYHGQETQYF.

This clone has only one observation. The rearrangement uses TRBV10-2 and TRBJ1-1; D not resolved. V lost 6 bases to trimming and J lost 0 bases, with 20 bases between them. The CDR3 contains 17 residues. Per the germline V gene, CDR1 is WSHSY and CDR2 is SAAADI. CDR3 nucleotide sequence: TGCGCCAGCAGGATCAAACGGACGGCTTCCATGAACACTGAAGCTTTCTTT. This gives the protein CASRIKRTASMNTEAFF.

The rearrangement uses TRBV5-1 and TRBJ2-1, with 8 nucleotides matching TRBD2. The junction had 6 bases not matched to a gene; V was cut back by 1 base and J by 9 bases. This CDR3 comprises 14 residues. Germline CDR1 reads SGHRS; CDR2 reads YFSETQ. CDR3 loop: CASSLNGGAAEQFF. The CDR3 region has the DNA TGCGCCAGCAGCTTGAACGGGGGGGCAGCTGAGCAGTTCTTC.

This chain connects TRBV27 to TRBJ1-5, with 7 bases matching TRBD1. Germline-derived CDR1 and CDR2 are MNHEY and SMNVEV (reference sequence). The V gene end was trimmed by 5 bases and the J gene end by 0 bases; junction bases not matched to a gene: 4. The CDR3 runs 15 residues. This CDR3 reads CASSQGTVSNQPQHF. The CDR3 region has the DNA TGTGCCAGCAGTCAGGGGACAGTTAGCAATCAGCCCCAGCATTTT.

This clone was recorded only once. This chain links TRBV5-4 with TRBJ2-7; 9 nucleotides line up with TRBD1. The CDR3 sequence is 15 residues long. CDR1 SGHNT and CDR2 YYREEE come from the germline V gene (reference sequence). J gave up 9 bases and V 3 bases, and 13 bases lay outside the gene matches. CDR3 DNA: TGTGCCAGCAGCTCCCCCGGGACAGGGCCTACGGGGCAGTACTTC. Residues: CASSSPGTGPTGQYF.

This chain uses TRBV3-1 (or the pseudogene TRBV3-2) with TRBJ1-6, with D hard to call. Germline V gene sequence: CDR1 LGHDT, CDR2 YNNKEL (reference sequence). The V gene lost 0 bases and the J gene lost 7 bases, with 13 bases spanning the gap. This CDR3 has 16 amino acids. The DNA for the CDR3 is TGTGCCAGCAGCCAAGATAGCTGGGAGCACAATTCACCCCTCCACTTT. This translates into CASSQDSWEHNSPLHF.

A remark on this clone: At the DNA level, this CDR3 is encoded by other sequences in the same sample as well. The chain is built from TRBV5-1 and TRBJ1-6; the D is unclear. Trimming pared 0 bases from V and 4 bases from J, leaving 8 bases between. Germline assignment: CDR1 SGHRS and CDR2 YFSETQ. The CDR3 runs 15 residues. The CDR3 region is CASSLEGIYNSPLHF. CDR3 nucleotides: TGCGCCAGCAGCTTGGAAGGGATTTATAATTCACCCCTCCACTTT. The entire variable domain, with the rest obtained from reference TRBV5-1 and TRBJ1-6, is as follows: KAGVTQTPRYLIKTRGQQVTLSCSPISGHRSVSWYQQTPGQGLQFLFEYFSETQRNKGNFPGRFSGRQFSNSRSEMNVSTLELGDSALYLCASSLEGIYNSPLHFGNGTRLTVT.

V usage is TRBV5-1 and J usage is TRBJ2-1; 8 nucleotides line up with TRBD2. Germline V gives CDR1 SGHRS, CDR2 YFSETQ. V was pared by 4 bases and J by 1 base, with 4 bases of the junction left unmatched. There are 15 residues in the CDR3. CDR3 in amino acids: CASSRGGTSYNEQFF. CDR3 bases: TGCGCCAGCAGCCGGGGGGGCACTTCCTACAATGAGCAGTTCTTC.

This clone occurred once. The V and J genes are TRBV7-2 and TRBJ1-2; the D is unclear. Germline V gene sequence: CDR1 SGHTA, CDR2 FQGNSA. Trimming removed 5 bases at V and 2 bases at J, with 15 bases between. The CDR3 contains 15 residues. CDR3 in DNA: TGTGCCAGCAGCCCCCGAGCGCGGGGAAACTATGGCTACACCTTC. It encodes CASSPRARGNYGYTF.

V gene TRBV7-9 combines with J gene TRBJ1-6, with D possibly matching TRBD1 (5 bases). Trimming took off 5 bases at V and 10 bases at J, with 21 bases between the two ends. Per germline, CDR1 SEHNR and CDR2 FQNEAQ (reference sequence). The CDR3 has 16 amino acids. The CDR3 loop is CASSPPGRAVGSPLHF. Here the CDR3 DNA reads TGTGCCAGCAGCCCCCCGGGCAGGGCGGTAGGGTCACCCCTCCACTTT. The whole variable domain, filled in from reference TRBV7-9 and TRBJ1-6, reads DTGVSQNPRHKITKRGQNVTFRCDPISEHNRLYWYRQTLGQGPEFLTYFQNEAQLEKSRLLSDRFSAERPKGSFSTLEIQRTEQGDSAMYLCASSPPGRAVGSPLHFGNGTRLTVT.

The rearrangement uses TRBV7-9 and TRBJ1-1, with D hard to call. This CDR3 region has 13 residues. V was shortened by 5 bases and J by 4 bases, with 11 bases between the two germline ends. Germline CDR1 SEHNR, CDR2 FQNEAQ (reference sequence). The CDR3 sequence: CASSAPYGTEAFF. CDR3 nucleotide sequence: TGTGCCAGCAGCGCCCCCTACGGCACTGAAGCTTTCTTT.

This rearrangement joins TRBV7-2 to TRBJ1-2; D might be TRBD1 (5 bases). The CDR3 has 13 amino acids. Germline CDR1 SGHTA, CDR2 FQGNSA. Trimming took 0 bases from V and 4 from J, leaving 6 bases between them. As DNA, the CDR3 is TGTGCCAGCAGCTTAGCCGGGGGCTATGGCTACACCTTC. Protein product: CASSLAGGYGYTF.

This chain uses TRBV6-1 with TRBJ1-2, with 9 bases lining up with TRBD1. Germline-derived CDR1 and CDR2 are MNHNS and SASEGT. The V gene end was trimmed by 4 bases and the J gene end by 8 bases; junction bases not matched to a gene: 14. The CDR3 spans 16 residues. The CDR3 nucleotides are TGTGCCAGCAGTGTGTCCCTGACAGGGGGAGGAGGCGGCTACACCTTC. Protein: CASSVSLTGGGGGYTF.

The V and J genes are TRBV21-1 and TRBJ1-1. TRBV21-1 is a known pseudogene. This CDR3 contains 15 residues. The CDR3 loop is CASSDRTGGGTEAFF. DNA for the CDR3: TGTGCCAGCAGCGACCGGACGGGCGGAGGCACTGAAGCTTTCTTT.

The V gene is TRBV19, the J gene TRBJ2-7; tentatively, D is TRBD1 or TRBD2 (5 bases each). Germline CDR1 reads LNHDA; CDR2 reads SQIVND (reference sequence). V dropped 4 bases and J dropped 0 bases, with 16 bases sitting between them. The CDR3 covers 16 residues. CDR3 loop: CASSTLGTRSSYEQYF. DNA of the CDR3: TGTGCCAGTAGTACCCTAGGGACCCGCTCCTCCTACGAGCAGTACTTC.

The V call is TRBV6-5, the J call TRBJ1-4; D remains unclear. CDR1 is MNHEY, CDR2 SVGAGI, per germline. The CDR3 contains 15 residues. V was shortened by 2 bases and J by 3 bases, with 10 bases between the two germline ends. The chain's CDR3 is CASSYVGAPNEKLFF. The DNA for the CDR3 is TGTGCCAGCAGTTACGTTGGTGCCCCTAATGAAAAACTGTTTTTT.

This chain joins TRBV3-1 (or the pseudogene TRBV3-2) and TRBJ1-5; 7 nucleotides match TRBD1. V shed 2 bases, J shed 7 bases, and the junction held 11 bases outside the gene matches. The CDR3 extends over 16 amino acids. Germline loops: CDR1 LGHDT, CDR2 YNNKEL (reference sequence). The CDR3 loop is CASSQFTGDVGQPQHF. As DNA, the CDR3 is TGTGCCAGCAGCCAATTTACAGGGGACGTAGGACAGCCCCAGCATTTT.

The gene calls are TRBV12-3 or TRBV12-4 and TRBJ2-1; no firm D call. The CDR3 totals 13 residues. Deletions cut 2 bases from V and 8 bases from J, with 10 bases between. CDR3 protein: CASSLTPEDEQFF. In DNA, the CDR3 is TGTGCCAGCAGTTTAACCCCTGAGGATGAGCAGTTCTTC.

The chain carries TRBV21-1 and TRBJ1-5. TRBV21-1 is deemed a pseudogene. The CDR3 spans 14 residues. CDR3 sequence: CASRNPDSNQPQHF. CDR3 coding DNA: TGTGCCAGCAGAAACCCTGATAGCAATCAGCCCCAGCATTTT.

The rearrangement joins TRBV10-3 to TRBJ2-1; TRBD2 matches 8 bases. V gave up 2 bases and J gave up 11 bases; unmatched junction bases: 2. This CDR3 spans 12 amino acids. Germline assignment: CDR1 ENHRY and CDR2 SYGVKD. The CDR3 reads CAISETSGQQFF. DNA for the CDR3: TGTGCCATCAGTGAGACTAGCGGTCAGCAGTTCTTC.

The chain carries TRBV30 and TRBJ2-1; D may correspond to TRBD1 or TRBD2 (6 bases each). This CDR3 region has 16 residues. Trimming removed 0 bases at V and 8 bases at J, with 20 bases between. CDR1 and CDR2 from the germline V gene are GTSNPN and SVGIG (reference sequence). The chain's CDR3 is CAWSVLRGRPIHEQFF. The DNA of the CDR3 is TGTGCCTGGAGTGTACTTCGGGGGCGACCCATTCATGAGCAGTTCTTC.